This T cell receptor beta chain comes out of a study of control samples from healthy donors and cancer patients. Here immunoSEQ multiplex PCR was the method, and the copy in TCRdb shows in-frame clones only, minus some. The sample has 88,000 or so clones, around 94% seen once. For this clone: Other DNA variants within this sample encode the same CDR3.

CDR3 length: 16 amino acids. Germline CDR1 is SGHRS and CDR2 is YFSETQ. Trimming took 0 bases from V and 2 from J, leaving 12 bases between them. The sequencing sample was made of blood. The chain is built from TRBV5-1 and TRBJ2-1; D is tentatively TRBD1 or TRBD2 (6 bases each). This sequence was found in a young woman in good health. The CDR3 spells CASSLGDGGPYNEQFF. CDR3 bases: TGCGCCAGCAGCTTGGGTGACGGGGGCCCCTACAATGAGCAGTTCTTC.